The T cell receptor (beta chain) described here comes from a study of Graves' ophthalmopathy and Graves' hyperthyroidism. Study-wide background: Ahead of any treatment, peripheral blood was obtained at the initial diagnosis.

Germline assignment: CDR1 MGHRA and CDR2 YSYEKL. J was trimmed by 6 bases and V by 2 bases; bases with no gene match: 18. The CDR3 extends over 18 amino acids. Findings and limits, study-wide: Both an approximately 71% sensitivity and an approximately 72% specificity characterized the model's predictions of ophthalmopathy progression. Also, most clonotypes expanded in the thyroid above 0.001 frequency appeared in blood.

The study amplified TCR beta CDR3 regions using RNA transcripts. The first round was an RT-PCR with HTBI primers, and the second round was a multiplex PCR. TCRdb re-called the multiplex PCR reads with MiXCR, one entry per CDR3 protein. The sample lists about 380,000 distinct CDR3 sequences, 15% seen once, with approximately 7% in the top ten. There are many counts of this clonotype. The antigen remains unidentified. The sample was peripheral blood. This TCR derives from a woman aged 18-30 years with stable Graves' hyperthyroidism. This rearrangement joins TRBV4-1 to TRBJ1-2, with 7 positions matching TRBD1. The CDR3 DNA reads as TGCGCCAGCAGCCAACCGAGGGAAGGGGGCCACTTCTGGGATGGCTACACCTTC. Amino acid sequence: CASSQPREGGHFWDGYTF.